This is a list of T cell receptor beta chains from one sample in a study of blood T cell repertoires in COVID-19. The table came from immunoSEQ multiplex PCR; TCRdb's copy has only in-frame clones and leaves some out. The table records roughly 61,000 clones, 80% to 95% of them present only once. The source material was peripheral blood. These receptors were obtained from a man older than 75 with acute or convalescent COVID-19. Each CDR3 is given with its conserved first and last residue. Fields, in order: J gene, clone size, CDR3 length, V gene, D gene, CDR3 DNA, CDR3 protein. A D gene is named only where the DNA matches it firmly. Size tells how often a clone was seen (once, few, many) or the class of an expanded clone, and some rows leave it out.

J: TRBJ2-7; size: NA; length: 14; V: TRBV7-2; D: NA; DNA: TGTGCCAGCAGCTTAGTTGGCAGTTCCTACGAGCAGTACTTC; CDR3: CASSLVGSSYEQYF
J: TRBJ1-2; size: NA; length: 14; V: TRBV19; D: NA; DNA: TGTGCCAGTACCACAGGTCCCGACTGGGGAGGCTACACCTTC; CDR3: CASTTGPDWGGYTF
J: TRBJ2-7; size: NA; length: 14; V: TRBV19; D: TRBD1; DNA: TGTGCCAGTAGCAAGGGACAGCAGCCCTACGAGCAGTACTTC; CDR3: CASSKGQQPYEQYF
J: TRBJ1-2; size: NA; length: 16; V: TRBV5-1; D: NA; DNA: TGCGCCAGCAGCTTGGGTTGGCAGGGGCCTAACTATGGCTACACCTTC; CDR3: CASSLGWQGPNYGYTF
J: TRBJ2-5; size: once; length: 14; V: TRBV6-2/TRBV6-3; D: TRBD2; DNA: TGTGCCAGCAGCCCGGGGGGAAACCAAGAGACCCAGTACTTC; CDR3: CASSPGGNQETQYF
J: TRBJ1-5; size: NA; length: 14; V: TRBV5-1; D: NA; DNA: TGCGCCAGCAGCTTGGGCGGAGGCAATCAGCCCCAGCATTTT; CDR3: CASSLGGGNQPQHF
J: TRBJ1-4; size: NA; length: 18; V: TRBV9; D: NA; DNA: TGTGCCAGCAGCGTCGGGGACTCCTCAGGAGCAACTAATGAAAAACTGTTTTTT; CDR3: CASSVGDSSGATNEKLFF
J: TRBJ2-1; size: NA; length: 13; V: TRBV6-5; D: NA; DNA: TGTGCCAGCAGTACTAGCCGGTTGTTTGAGCAGTTCTTC; CDR3: CASSTSRLFEQFF
J: TRBJ1-3; size: NA; length: 16; V: TRBV9; D: NA; DNA: TGTGCCAGCAGCCCGCCGCCGGGGAGGGCAGGAAACACCATATATTTT; CDR3: CASSPPPGRAGNTIYF
J: TRBJ2-2; size: NA; length: 15; V: TRBV2; D: TRBD1; DNA: TGTGCCAGCAGGGACAGGAGACCCTTAACCGGGGAGCTGTTTTTT; CDR3: CASRDRRPLTGELFF
J: TRBJ1-2; size: NA; length: 13; V: TRBV5-1; D: TRBD1; DNA: TGCGCCAGCAGCTGGACAGGGGAGGACGGCTACACCTTC; CDR3: CASSWTGEDGYTF
J: TRBJ2-7; size: NA; length: 14; V: TRBV7-9; D: NA; DNA: TGTGCCAGCAGCTTTCCGCCGGGAGCATACGAGCAGTACTTC; CDR3: CASSFPPGAYEQYF
J: TRBJ2-2; size: NA; length: 15; V: TRBV15; D: NA; DNA: TGTGCCACCAGCAGGCGGGGCGCGAACACCGGGGAGCTGTTTTTT; CDR3: CATSRRGANTGELFF
J: TRBJ1-2; size: NA; length: 12; V: TRBV30; D: TRBD1; DNA: TGTGCCTGGAGTCCGGGACAGAATGGCTACACCTTC; CDR3: CAWSPGQNGYTF
J: TRBJ2-2; size: NA; length: 15; V: TRBV5-1; D: TRBD1; DNA: TGCGCCAGCTTGGGACAGGGGATGAACACCGGGGAGCTGTTTTTT; CDR3: CASLGQGMNTGELFF
J: TRBJ2-7; size: NA; length: 13; V: TRBV6-5; D: NA; DNA: TGTGCCAGCAGTCCCCAGCTAGCTTACGAGCAGTACTTC; CDR3: CASSPQLAYEQYF
J: TRBJ1-5; size: NA; length: 15; V: TRBV6-2/TRBV6-3; D: TRBD1; DNA: TGTGCCAGCAGTCCCAACAGGGGGGGCAATCAGCCCCAGCATTTT; CDR3: CASSPNRGGNQPQHF
J: TRBJ1-3; size: NA; length: 14; V: TRBV2; D: NA; DNA: TGTGCCAGCAGTGCGCGGGATTCTGGAAACACCATATATTTT; CDR3: CASSARDSGNTIYF
J: TRBJ1-2; size: NA; length: 13; V: TRBV19; D: TRBD1; DNA: TGTGCCAGTAGTAGGACAGGGATTGACGGCTACACCTTC; CDR3: CASSRTGIDGYTF
J: TRBJ1-6; size: NA; length: 15; V: TRBV7-2; D: NA; DNA: TGTGCCAGCAGCTTCGGGACAAAGTATAATTCACCCCTCCACTTT; CDR3: CASSFGTKYNSPLHF
J: TRBJ1-3; size: NA; length: 16; V: TRBV3-1/TRBV3-2; D: TRBD1; DNA: TGTGCCAGCAGCCAAGATCATTCAGGGGGGCGAAACACCATATATTTT; CDR3: CASSQDHSGGRNTIYF
J: TRBJ2-7; size: NA; length: 15; V: TRBV7-8; D: TRBD2; DNA: TGTGCCAGCAGCTTACCGGGGGGAACACCCTACGAGCAGTACTTC; CDR3: CASSLPGGTPYEQYF
J: TRBJ1-2; size: NA; length: 13; V: TRBV30; D: TRBD1; DNA: TGTGCCTGGGAGGGGACAGTAAACTATGGCTACACCTTC; CDR3: CAWEGTVNYGYTF
J: TRBJ2-7; size: NA; length: 14; V: TRBV6-5; D: NA; DNA: TGTGCCAGCAGCAATCTTGTAAGGGGTTCCGAGCAGTACTTC; CDR3: CASSNLVRGSEQYF
J: TRBJ2-1; size: once; length: 15; V: TRBV6-5; D: TRBD2; DNA: TGTGCCAGCAGCAGTAGCGGGGGGACCTACAATGAGCAGTTCTTC; CDR3: CASSSSGGTYNEQFF
J: TRBJ1-2; size: NA; length: 16; V: TRBV19; D: NA; DNA: TGTGCCAGTAGTATAGACCCTCCAGCAGGATTTCGTGGCTACACCTTC; CDR3: CASSIDPPAGFRGYTF
J: TRBJ2-5; size: NA; length: 15; V: TRBV3-1/TRBV3-2; D: NA; DNA: TGTGCCAGCAGCCCAGGACTGACCCCGGGGGAGACCCAGTACTTC; CDR3: CASSPGLTPGETQYF
J: TRBJ1-2; size: once; length: 16; V: TRBV18; D: NA; DNA: TGTGCCAGCTCACTTTCGACTGTCGTGTCTAACTATGGCTACACCTTC; CDR3: CASSLSTVVSNYGYTF
J: TRBJ2-5; size: few; length: 15; V: TRBV5-5; D: TRBD2; DNA: TGTGCCAGCAGCTTGGATGGGAGGGCCCAGGAGACCCAGTACTTC; CDR3: CASSLDGRAQETQYF
J: TRBJ2-7; size: once; length: 19; V: TRBV2; D: NA; DNA: TGTGCCAGCAGTGAAGCGGAAGATTGGTTGAGACAGGCCTCCTACGAGCAGTACTTC; CDR3: CASSEAEDWLRQASYEQYF
J: TRBJ1-1; size: NA; length: 14; V: TRBV5-1; D: TRBD1; DNA: TGCGCCAGCAGGGCAGGGGGCGCGAACACTGAAGCTTTCTTT; CDR3: CASRAGGANTEAFF
J: TRBJ2-5; size: NA; length: 14; V: TRBV5-4; D: NA; DNA: TGTGCCAGCAGCTTGGATGCGGGCTGGGAGACCCAGTACTTC; CDR3: CASSLDAGWETQYF
J: TRBJ2-1; size: NA; length: 13; V: TRBV10-3; D: TRBD1; DNA: TGTGCCATCAGTGAGGGACAGGGGAATGAGCAGTTCTTC; CDR3: CAISEGQGNEQFF
J: TRBJ2-3; size: NA; length: 16; V: TRBV7-2; D: NA; DNA: TGTGCCAGCAGCTTAGTGCGGCAAACTAGCACAGATACGCAGTATTTT; CDR3: CASSLVRQTSTDTQYF
J: TRBJ1-6; size: NA; length: 14; V: TRBV3-1/TRBV3-2; D: NA; DNA: TGTGCCAGCAGGGGGGACACCTATAATTCACCCCTCCACTTT; CDR3: CASRGDTYNSPLHF
J: TRBJ1-4; size: once; length: 14; V: TRBV4-1; D: NA; DNA: TGCGCCAGCAGCCTGACCCGAGACGGGGTCAAACTGTTTTTT; CDR3: CASSLTRDGVKLFF
J: TRBJ1-5; size: once; length: 16; V: TRBV19; D: NA; DNA: TGTGCCAGTAGTATTGGGGGGGGAGTTGGCAATCAGCCCCAGCATTTT; CDR3: CASSIGGGVGNQPQHF
J: TRBJ2-5; size: NA; length: 14; V: TRBV9; D: TRBD1; DNA: TGTGCCAGCAGCGTAGGACAGGGGGAAGAGACCCAGTACTTC; CDR3: CASSVGQGEETQYF
J: TRBJ1-1; size: NA; length: 16; V: TRBV7-9; D: TRBD1; DNA: TGTGCCAGCAGCCTAATGGACAGGGGATGGAAGACTGAAGCTTTCTTT; CDR3: CASSLMDRGWKTEAFF
J: TRBJ2-1; size: NA; length: 16; V: TRBV7-8; D: TRBD2; DNA: TGTGCCAGCAGCTTATTCCGGGGGGGGACGAGGGATGAGCAGTTCTTC; CDR3: CASSLFRGGTRDEQFF
J: TRBJ1-5; size: NA; length: 19; V: TRBV10-3; D: TRBD1; DNA: TGTGCCATCAGTCACGCCCCGGGACAGGGAACGAATAGCAATCAGCCCCAGCATTTT; CDR3: CAISHAPGQGTNSNQPQHF
J: TRBJ1-1; size: NA; length: 13; V: TRBV2; D: NA; DNA: TGTGCCAGCAAACAGGGCAGGGGCACTGAAGCTTTCTTT; CDR3: CASKQGRGTEAFF
J: TRBJ2-1; size: NA; length: 16; V: TRBV6-4; D: TRBD2; DNA: TGTGCCAGCAGTGACTCTCAGCGGGGGCCATACAATGAGCAGTTCTTC; CDR3: CASSDSQRGPYNEQFF
J: TRBJ1-2; size: NA; length: 14; V: TRBV6-1; D: NA; DNA: TGTGCCAGCAGTGAAGAGACAGATTTCTATGGCTACACCTTC; CDR3: CASSEETDFYGYTF
J: TRBJ2-3; size: NA; length: 17; V: TRBV5-4; D: TRBD2; DNA: TGTGCCAGCAGCTTGAAACTTCGGGAGGAAGGAAAAGATACGCAGTATTTT; CDR3: CASSLKLREEGKDTQYF
J: TRBJ2-5; size: few; length: 14; V: TRBV7-9; D: TRBD1; DNA: TGTGCCAGCAGCCTACAGGGGATCCAAGAGACCCAGTACTTC; CDR3: CASSLQGIQETQYF
J: TRBJ2-7; size: NA; length: 13; V: TRBV29-1; D: NA; DNA: TGCAGCGTTGAAAATAGGGTAGGAGGGGAGCAGTACTTC; CDR3: CSVENRVGGEQYF
J: TRBJ2-3; size: NA; length: 15; V: TRBV7-3; D: TRBD2; DNA: TGTGCCAGCAGCCGGGCGGGGGGTAGCACAGATACGCAGTATTTT; CDR3: CASSRAGGSTDTQYF
J: TRBJ1-6; size: NA; length: 14; V: TRBV2; D: NA; DNA: TGTGCCAGCAGTGAAGAAAGAGGTAATTCACCCCTCCACTTT; CDR3: CASSEERGNSPLHF
J: TRBJ2-1; size: NA; length: 14; V: TRBV28; D: NA; DNA: TGTGCCAGCACCCGTGGGGGCCCGAACAATGAGCAGTTCTTC; CDR3: CASTRGGPNNEQFF
J: TRBJ2-5; size: NA; length: 12; V: TRBV2; D: NA; DNA: TGTGCCAAATCCGGGGAAACAGAGACCCAGTACTTC; CDR3: CAKSGETETQYF
J: TRBJ2-5; size: NA; length: 18; V: TRBV9; D: TRBD2; DNA: TGTGCCAGCAGCGTAGCTACTAGCGGGGGGACGATCCAAGAGACCCAGTACTTC; CDR3: CASSVATSGGTIQETQYF
J: TRBJ1-4; size: NA; length: 15; V: TRBV6-6; D: TRBD1; DNA: TGTGCCAGCAGCCTACGGGGGACAGAGAATGAAAAACTGTTTTTT; CDR3: CASSLRGTENEKLFF
J: TRBJ2-7; size: NA; length: 16; V: TRBV9; D: NA; DNA: TGTGCCAGCAGCGTAGCCCCAGGGCCAGGATCCTACGAGCAGTACTTC; CDR3: CASSVAPGPGSYEQYF
J: TRBJ1-4; size: NA; length: 14; V: TRBV10-3; D: NA; DNA: TGTGCCATCAGTGAGGGGGGGGTTAATGAAAAACTGTTTTTT; CDR3: CAISEGGVNEKLFF
J: TRBJ2-2; size: NA; length: 15; V: TRBV6-1; D: TRBD1; DNA: TGTGCCAGCAGTGAAGTTATACAGGGGTCCGGGGAGCTGTTTTTT; CDR3: CASSEVIQGSGELFF